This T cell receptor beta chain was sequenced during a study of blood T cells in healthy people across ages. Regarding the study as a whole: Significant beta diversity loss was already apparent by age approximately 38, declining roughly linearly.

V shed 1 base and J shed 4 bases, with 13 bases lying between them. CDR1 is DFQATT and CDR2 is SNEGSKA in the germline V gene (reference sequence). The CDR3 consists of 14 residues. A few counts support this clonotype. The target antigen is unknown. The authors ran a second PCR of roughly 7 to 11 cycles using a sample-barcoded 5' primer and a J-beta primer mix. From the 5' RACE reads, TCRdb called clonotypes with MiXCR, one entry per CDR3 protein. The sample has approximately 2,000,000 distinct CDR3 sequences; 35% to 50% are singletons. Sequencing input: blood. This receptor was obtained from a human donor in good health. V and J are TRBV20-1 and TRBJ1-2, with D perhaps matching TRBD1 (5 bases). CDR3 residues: CSARVQRDFYGYTF. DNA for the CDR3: TGCAGTGCTAGAGTCCAACGGGACTTCTATGGCTACACCTTC.